The 8 T cell receptor beta chains presented below share a single source sample, sequenced in a study of cytomegalovirus exposure and HLA in healthy donors. Primers: 60 Vbeta forward and 13 Jbeta reverse. Method: immunoSEQ multiplex PCR; TCRdb's copy keeps in-frame clones and lacks some. This sample carries hundreds of thousands of clones, 82% of them seen once, and the ten largest clones take 6%. The sequencing input was PBMCs. The receptors originated from a man in his forties or fifties in good health and CMV-seropositive.

This chain connects TRBV6-5 to TRBJ1-2, with D unresolved. The V gene lost 5 bases and the J gene lost 0 bases, with 13 bases spanning the gap. CDR3 size: 15 residues. The germline CDR1 and CDR2 sequences are MNHEY and SVGAGI. The CDR3 sequence is CASSRSGRANYGYTF. In DNA form, the CDR3 reads TGTGCCAGCAGTCGATCAGGTCGAGCTAACTATGGCTACACCTTC.

In this sample, this clone turned up a few times. J is TRBJ2-5 and V is TRBV6-5, with 8 bases aligning to TRBD1. This CDR3 contains 14 residues. After removal of 5 bases from V and 1 base from J, the junction contained 3 bases not matched to a gene. The V gene's germline CDR1 is MNHEY and CDR2 SVGAGI. CDR3 amino acids: CASSGDRLQETQYF. CDR3 bases: TGTGCCAGCAGTGGGGACAGGCTCCAAGAGACCCAGTACTTC.

The CDR3 spells CASSFDRDTEAFF. In nucleotides, the CDR3 is TGTGCCAGTAGTTTCGACAGGGACACTGAAGCTTTCTTT. The chain links TRBV19 to TRBJ1-1, with 7 bases matching TRBD1. There are 13 residues in the CDR3. Germline CDR1 and CDR2: LNHDA and SQIVND (reference sequence). V dropped 5 bases and J dropped 3; count of bases not matched to a gene: 3.

The chain is built from TRBV19 and TRBJ1-5, with D uncertain. The CDR3 is 13 amino acids. Germline V gene lookup returns CDR1 LNHDA and CDR2 SQIVND (reference sequence). Between the trimmed V and J ends, which lost 5 bases and 6 bases, there was a span of 11 bases. This CDR3 is CASSDYRSQPQHF. The CDR3 coding sequence is TGTGCCAGTAGTGACTATAGGAGTCAGCCCCAGCATTTT.

The chain uses TRBV5-8 and TRBJ1-3; weak D call: TRBD1 (5 bases). Looked up from germline, CDR1 is SGHTS and CDR2 is YDEGEE. V was cut by 0 bases and J by 0 bases, with 10 bases left in between. The length of the CDR3 is 16 residues. In DNA, the CDR3 is TGTGCCAGCAGCTTGGCTTGGGGCTTCTCTGGAAACACCATATATTTT. Amino acid sequence: CASSLAWGFSGNTIYF.

The chain has TRBV27 and TRBJ2-7, with 10 positions matching TRBD2. CDR1 and CDR2 from the germline V gene are MNHEY and SMNVEV (reference sequence). V gave up 9 bases and J gave up 1 base; unmatched junction bases: 6. CDR3 length: 14 amino acids. The CDR3 sequence: CASHRTSGSYEQYF. The CDR3 DNA follows: TGTGCCAGTCATAGGACTAGCGGTTCCTACGAGCAGTACTTC.

This clone occurred once. The chain uses TRBV10-2 and TRBJ1-5, with 7 positions matching TRBD1. With V trimmed by 8 bases and J by 7 bases, 11 bases remained unmatched. Germline V CDR1 and CDR2: WSHSY, SAAADI. The CDR3 is 14 amino acids. CDR3 sequence (DNA): TGCGCCAGCCTCAGAGGGGGCGCGGGCCAGCCCCAGCATTTT. Amino acid sequence: CASLRGGAGQPQHF.

The CDR3 protein is CASGMARVDYGYTF. The CDR3 nucleotides read TGTGCCAGCGGCATGGCCCGGGTGGACTATGGCTACACCTTC. V usage is TRBV6-1 and J usage is TRBJ1-2; D gene uncertain. CDR3 size: 14 residues. Per the germline V gene, CDR1 is MNHNS and CDR2 is SASEGT. V shed 8 bases and J shed 3 bases, with 16 bases lying between them.